The rows below give T cell receptor beta chains drawn from one sample of a study of identical twins. TCRdb redid the calling of the 5' RACE reads with MiXCR, one entry per CDR3 protein. The sample carries 1.5 million to 2 million distinct CDR3 sequences, 25% to 35% recorded once. Sequencing was carried out using cord blood. The source of these receptors is a newborn girl in good health. Each CDR3 is given with its conserved first and last residue. Fields, in order: CDR3 protein, J gene, clone size, V gene. Not every row has a clone size; where given, it reads once, few, many or a size class.

CDR3: CAISEGASGSTDTQYF
J: TRBJ2-3
size: -
V: TRBV10-3

CDR3: CSALSPRGYEQYF
J: TRBJ2-7
size: -
V: TRBV20-1

CDR3: CASSYREGNTEAFF
J: TRBJ1-1
size: -
V: TRBV5-1

CDR3: CSAQLAVPSTDTQYF
J: TRBJ2-3
size: -
V: TRBV20-1

CDR3: CSAVGKGTGIKYF
J: TRBJ2-7
size: few
V: TRBV29-1

CDR3: CASSVYGGASDTRYF
J: TRBJ2-3
size: -
V: TRBV5-1

CDR3: CASTAPGTGNQPQHF
J: TRBJ1-5
size: -
V: TRBV28

CDR3: CASSLVGSSYEQCF
J: TRBJ2-7
size: -
V: TRBV11-2

CDR3: CASSLGHGGQSEQYF
J: TRBJ2-7
size: few
V: TRBV7-2

CDR3: CASRSGTVETQYF
J: TRBJ2-5
size: few
V: TRBV5-1

CDR3: CASSLETGLSSGANVLTF
J: TRBJ2-6
size: few
V: TRBV7-8

CDR3: CASSTGTANYGYTF
J: TRBJ1-2
size: many
V: TRBV16

CDR3: CASSFSLTGAKYEQYF
J: TRBJ2-7
size: few
V: TRBV28

CDR3: CASSQCKQYF
J: TRBJ2-4
size: -
V: TRBV3-1

CDR3: CSARGLAGTYVQYF
J: TRBJ2-7
size: few
V: TRBV20-1

CDR3: CASSQDWGRASYEQFF
J: TRBJ2-1
size: -
V: TRBV3-1

CDR3: CSAREAGKGGYTF
J: TRBJ1-2
size: -
V: TRBV20-1

CDR3: CASQTGPNQAQHF
J: TRBJ1-5
size: few
V: TRBV2

CDR3: CSASDRGASYEQYF
J: -
size: few
V: TRBV20-1

CDR3: CASSLDGAPNEQFF
J: TRBJ2-1
size: few
V: TRBV7-2

CDR3: CASSPSTGTGIQPQHF
J: TRBJ1-5
size: -
V: TRBV28

CDR3: CASSQEAGGGTDTQYF
J: TRBJ2-3
size: few
V: TRBV4-1

CDR3: CGTLAGSYEQYF
J: TRBJ2-7
size: few
V: TRBV20-1

CDR3: CASSPLQGGQRNEQFF
J: TRBJ2-1
size: few
V: TRBV6-6

CDR3: CASSYDRPPYNERFF
J: TRBJ2-1
size: -
V: TRBV5-6

CDR3: CSARRFPTTEAFF
J: TRBJ1-1
size: few
V: TRBV20-1

CDR3: CATSEGTNPRDEQYF
J: TRBJ2-7
size: few
V: TRBV24-1

CDR3: CASGAPGQDNEQFF
J: TRBJ2-1
size: -
V: TRBV12-3/TRBV12-4

CDR3: CATSDDDGYTF
J: TRBJ1-2
size: few
V: TRBV24-1

CDR3: CASSPPRGALNQPQHF
J: TRBJ1-5
size: few
V: TRBV18

CDR3: CASSQEFPGTTYEQYF
J: TRBJ2-7
size: few
V: TRBV4-2

CDR3: CSAREETGPYGYTF
J: TRBJ1-2
size: -
V: TRBV20-1

CDR3: CASSPKMDSIYEQYF
J: TRBJ2-7
size: -
V: TRBV3-1

CDR3: CASSLWQETGELFF
J: TRBJ2-2
size: -
V: TRBV5-1

CDR3: CSVARGPNQPQHF
J: TRBJ1-5
size: -
V: TRBV29-1

CDR3: CAISYEGQNYGYTF
J: TRBJ1-2
size: -
V: TRBV10-3